Included here is one T cell receptor beta chain sequence, with context. The entry originates in a study of blood T cell repertoires in COVID-19. V lost 0 bases, J lost 6 bases, and 14 bases lay in between. This CDR3 has 15 residues. Germline CDR1 reads SGHTA; CDR2 reads FQGTGA. In the source study's methods: From reference gene primer amplification, estimates of nucleated cell counts were derived. Some clones are missing from TCRdb's copy, which holds only in-frame ones; the method was immunoSEQ multiplex PCR. That table furnishes V, J and clone size, whereas the DNA furnished D and trimming. The sample records approximately 440,000 clones, around 90% being singletons.

Sequences were obtained from PBMCs or T cells enriched from blood (not recorded which). The chain is built from TRBV7-3 and TRBJ2-5; a possible D gene is TRBD2 (7 bases). The TCR was taken from a man younger than 35 who had recovered from COVID-19. DNA of the CDR3: TGTGCCAGCAGCTTAACGGGAGGGGGTGGGAAGACCCAGTACTTC. Amino acids: CASSLTGGGGKTQYF.